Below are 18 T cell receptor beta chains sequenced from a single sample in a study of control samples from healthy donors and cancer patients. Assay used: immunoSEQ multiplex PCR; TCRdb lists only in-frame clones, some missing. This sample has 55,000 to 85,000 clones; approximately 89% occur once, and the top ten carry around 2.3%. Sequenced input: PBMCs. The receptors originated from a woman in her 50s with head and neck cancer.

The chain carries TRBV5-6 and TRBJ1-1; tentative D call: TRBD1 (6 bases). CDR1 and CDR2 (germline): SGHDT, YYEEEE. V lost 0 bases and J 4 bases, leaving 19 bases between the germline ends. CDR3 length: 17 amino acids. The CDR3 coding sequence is TGTGCCAGCAGCTTGGTGGGGTTCAGCTCAGGGGCCACTGAAGCTTTCTTT. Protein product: CASSLVGFSSGATEAFF. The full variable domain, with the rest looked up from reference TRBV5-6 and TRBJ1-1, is DAGVTQSPTHLIKTRGQQVTLRCSPKSGHDTVSWYQQALGQGPQFIFQYYEEEERQRGNFPDRFSGHQFPNYSSELNVNALLLGDSALYLCASSLVGFSSGATEAFFGQGTRLTVV.

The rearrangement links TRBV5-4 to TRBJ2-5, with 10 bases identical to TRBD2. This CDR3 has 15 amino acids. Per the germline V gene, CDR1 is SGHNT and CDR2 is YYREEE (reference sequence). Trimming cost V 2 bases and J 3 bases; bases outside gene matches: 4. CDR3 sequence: CASSLSSGGEETQYF. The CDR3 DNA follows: TGTGCCAGCAGCTTATCCAGCGGGGGGGAAGAGACCCAGTACTTC.

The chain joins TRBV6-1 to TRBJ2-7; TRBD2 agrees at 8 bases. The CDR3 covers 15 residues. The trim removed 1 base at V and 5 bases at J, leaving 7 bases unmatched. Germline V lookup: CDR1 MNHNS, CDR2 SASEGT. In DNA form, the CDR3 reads TGTGCCAGCAGTGAAGTTGGCGGGGGGCTTAACGAGCAGTACTTC. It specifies CASSEVGGGLNEQYF.

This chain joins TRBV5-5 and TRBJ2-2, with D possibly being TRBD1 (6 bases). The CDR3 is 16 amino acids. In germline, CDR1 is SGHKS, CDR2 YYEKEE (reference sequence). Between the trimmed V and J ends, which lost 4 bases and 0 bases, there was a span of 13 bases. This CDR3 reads CASSSSGTTNTGELFF. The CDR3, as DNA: TGTGCCAGCAGCAGTTCCGGGACAACGAACACCGGGGAGCTGTTTTTT.

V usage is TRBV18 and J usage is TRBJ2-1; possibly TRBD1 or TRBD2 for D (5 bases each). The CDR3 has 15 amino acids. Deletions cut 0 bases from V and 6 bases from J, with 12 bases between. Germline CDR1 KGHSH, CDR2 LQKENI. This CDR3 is CASSPPGGEVNEQFF. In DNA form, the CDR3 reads TGTGCCAGCTCACCACCTGGGGGAGAGGTCAATGAGCAGTTCTTC.

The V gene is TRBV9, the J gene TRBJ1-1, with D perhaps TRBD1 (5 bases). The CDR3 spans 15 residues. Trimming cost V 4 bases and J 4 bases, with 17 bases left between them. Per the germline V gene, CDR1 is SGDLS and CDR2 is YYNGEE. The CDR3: CASSPRDALGTEAFF. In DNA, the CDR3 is TGTGCCAGCAGCCCTCGGGACGCGCTGGGCACTGAAGCTTTCTTT.

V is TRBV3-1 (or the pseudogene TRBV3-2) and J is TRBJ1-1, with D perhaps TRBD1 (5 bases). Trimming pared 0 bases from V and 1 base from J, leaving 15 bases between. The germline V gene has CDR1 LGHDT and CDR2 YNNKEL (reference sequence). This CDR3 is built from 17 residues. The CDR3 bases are TGTGCCAGCAGCCAAGATCGTCCGCCAGGGAGGAACACTGAAGCTTTCTTT. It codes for CASSQDRPPGRNTEAFF.

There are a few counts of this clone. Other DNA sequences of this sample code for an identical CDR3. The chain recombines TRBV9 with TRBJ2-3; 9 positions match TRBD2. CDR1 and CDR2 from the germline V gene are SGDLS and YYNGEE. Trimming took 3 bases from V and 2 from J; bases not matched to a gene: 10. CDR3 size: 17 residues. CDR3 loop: CASSGGPRGGATDTQYF. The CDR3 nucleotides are TGTGCCAGCAGCGGAGGCCCCCGCGGGGGGGCCACAGATACGCAGTATTTT.

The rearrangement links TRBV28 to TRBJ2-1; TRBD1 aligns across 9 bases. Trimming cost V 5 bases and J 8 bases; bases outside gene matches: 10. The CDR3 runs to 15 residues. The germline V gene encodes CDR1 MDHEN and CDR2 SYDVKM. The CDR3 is CASSPPGTGSDEQFF. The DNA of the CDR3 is TGTGCCAGCAGTCCCCCCGGGACAGGGTCTGATGAGCAGTTCTTC.

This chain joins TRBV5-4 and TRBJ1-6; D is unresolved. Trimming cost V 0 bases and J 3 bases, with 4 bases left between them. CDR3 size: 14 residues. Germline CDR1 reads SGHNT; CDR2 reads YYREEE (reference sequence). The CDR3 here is CASSLEVYNSPLHF. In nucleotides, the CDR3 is TGTGCCAGCAGCTTGGAAGTCTATAATTCACCCCTCCACTTT.

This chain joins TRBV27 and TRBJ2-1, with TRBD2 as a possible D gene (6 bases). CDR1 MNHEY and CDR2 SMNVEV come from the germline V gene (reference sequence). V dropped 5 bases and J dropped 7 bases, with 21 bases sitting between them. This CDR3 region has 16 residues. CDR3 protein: CASSPGGTRSWNEQFF. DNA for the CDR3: TGTGCCAGCAGTCCAGGCGGGACTCGATCGTGGAATGAGCAGTTCTTC.

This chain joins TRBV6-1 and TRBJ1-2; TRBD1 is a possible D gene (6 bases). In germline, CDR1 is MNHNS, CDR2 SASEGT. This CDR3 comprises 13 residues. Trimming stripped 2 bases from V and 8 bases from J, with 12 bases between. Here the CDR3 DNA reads TGTGCCAGCAGTGAAAACAGGGCCGGGGGCTACACCTTC. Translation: CASSENRAGGYTF.

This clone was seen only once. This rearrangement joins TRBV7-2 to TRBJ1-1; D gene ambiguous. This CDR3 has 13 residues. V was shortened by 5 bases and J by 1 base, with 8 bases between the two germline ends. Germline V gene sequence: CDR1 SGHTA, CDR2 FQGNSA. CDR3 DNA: TGTGCCAGCAGCCTAACAAGGAACACTGAAGCTTTCTTT. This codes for CASSLTRNTEAFF. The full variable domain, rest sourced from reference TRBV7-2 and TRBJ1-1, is GAGVSQSPSNKVTEKGKDVELRCDPISGHTALYWYRQSLGQGLEFLIYFQGNSAPDKSGLPSDRFSAERTGGSVSTLTIQRTQQEDSAVYLCASSLTRNTEAFFGQGTRLTVV.

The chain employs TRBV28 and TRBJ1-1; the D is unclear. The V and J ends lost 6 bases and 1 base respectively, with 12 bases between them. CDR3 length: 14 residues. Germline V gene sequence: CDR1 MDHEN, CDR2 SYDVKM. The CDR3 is CASRKQRENTEAFF. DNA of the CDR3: TGTGCCAGCAGAAAACAGAGGGAGAACACTGAAGCTTTCTTT.

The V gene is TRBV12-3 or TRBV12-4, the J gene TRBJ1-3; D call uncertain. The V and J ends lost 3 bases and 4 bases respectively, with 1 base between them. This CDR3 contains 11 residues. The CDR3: CASSFGNTIYF. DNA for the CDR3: TGTGCCAGCAGTTTCGGAAACACCATATATTTT.

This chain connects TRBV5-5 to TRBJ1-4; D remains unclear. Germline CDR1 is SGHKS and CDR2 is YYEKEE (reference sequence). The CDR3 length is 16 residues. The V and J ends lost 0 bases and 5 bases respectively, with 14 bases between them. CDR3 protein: CASSLAVRQLNEKLFF. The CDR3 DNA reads TGTGCCAGCAGCTTGGCCGTACGACAACTCAATGAAAAACTGTTTTTT.

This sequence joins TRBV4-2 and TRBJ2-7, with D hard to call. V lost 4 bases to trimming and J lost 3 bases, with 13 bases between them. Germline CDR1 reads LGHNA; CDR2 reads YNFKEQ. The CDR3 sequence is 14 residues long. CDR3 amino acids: CASSLGDQNYEQYF. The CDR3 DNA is TGTGCCAGCAGCCTTGGAGACCAAAACTACGAGCAGTACTTC.

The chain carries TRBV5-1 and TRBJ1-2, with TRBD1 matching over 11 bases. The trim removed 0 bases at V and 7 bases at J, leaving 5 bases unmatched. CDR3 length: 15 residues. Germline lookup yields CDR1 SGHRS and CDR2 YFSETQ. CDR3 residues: CASSLDGQGAAGYTF. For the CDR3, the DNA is TGCGCCAGCAGCTTGGATGGACAGGGGGCGGCTGGCTACACCTTC.